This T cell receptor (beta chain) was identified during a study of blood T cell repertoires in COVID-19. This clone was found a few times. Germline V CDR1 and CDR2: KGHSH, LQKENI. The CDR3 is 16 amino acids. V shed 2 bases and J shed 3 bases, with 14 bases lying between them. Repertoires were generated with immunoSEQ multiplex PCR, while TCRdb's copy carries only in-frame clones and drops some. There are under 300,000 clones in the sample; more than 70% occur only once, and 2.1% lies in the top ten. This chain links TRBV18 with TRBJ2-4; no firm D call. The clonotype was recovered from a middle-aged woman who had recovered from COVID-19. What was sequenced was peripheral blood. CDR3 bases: TGTGCCAGCTCACCAACTCATTGGTCGATCAAAAACATTCAGTACTTC. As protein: CASSPTHWSIKNIQYF.